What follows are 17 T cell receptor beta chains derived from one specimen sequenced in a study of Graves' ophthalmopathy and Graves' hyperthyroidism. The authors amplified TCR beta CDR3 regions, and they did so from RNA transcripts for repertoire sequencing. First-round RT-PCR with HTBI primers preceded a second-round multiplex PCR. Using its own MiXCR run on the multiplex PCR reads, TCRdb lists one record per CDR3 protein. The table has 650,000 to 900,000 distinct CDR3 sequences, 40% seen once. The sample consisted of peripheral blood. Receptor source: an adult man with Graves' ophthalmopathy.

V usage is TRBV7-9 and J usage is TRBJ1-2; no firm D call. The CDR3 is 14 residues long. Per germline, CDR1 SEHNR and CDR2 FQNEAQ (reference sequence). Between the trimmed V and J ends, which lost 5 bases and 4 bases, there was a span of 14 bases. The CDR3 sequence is CASSHPVIPYGYTF. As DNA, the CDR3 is TGTGCCAGCAGCCATCCGGTTATACCCTATGGCTACACCTTC.

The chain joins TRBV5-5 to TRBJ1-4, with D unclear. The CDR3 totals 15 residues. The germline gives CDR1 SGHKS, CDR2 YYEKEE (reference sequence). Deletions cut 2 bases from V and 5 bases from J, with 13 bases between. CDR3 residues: CASSLDRVENEKLFF. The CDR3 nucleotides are TGTGCCAGCAGCTTAGATCGGGTCGAAAATGAAAAACTGTTTTTT.

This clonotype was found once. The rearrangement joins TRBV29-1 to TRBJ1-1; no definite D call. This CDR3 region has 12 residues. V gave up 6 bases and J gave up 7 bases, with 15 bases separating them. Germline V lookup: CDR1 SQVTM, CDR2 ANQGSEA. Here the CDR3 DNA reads TGCAGCGTGGGCCTAGCGGGAGGTGAAGCTTTCTTT. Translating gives CSVGLAGGEAFF. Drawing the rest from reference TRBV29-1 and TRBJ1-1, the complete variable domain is SAVISQKPSRDICQRGTSLTIQCQVDSQVTMMFWYRQQPGQSLTLIATANQGSEATYESGFVIDKFPISRPNLTFSTLTVSNMSPEDSSIYLCSVGLAGGEAFFGQGTRLTVV.

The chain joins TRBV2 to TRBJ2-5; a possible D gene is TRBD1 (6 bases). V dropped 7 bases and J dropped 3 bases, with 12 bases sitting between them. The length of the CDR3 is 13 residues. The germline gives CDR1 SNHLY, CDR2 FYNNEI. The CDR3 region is CASTQDREETQYF. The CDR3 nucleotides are TGTGCCAGCACTCAGGACAGAGAAGAGACCCAGTACTTC.

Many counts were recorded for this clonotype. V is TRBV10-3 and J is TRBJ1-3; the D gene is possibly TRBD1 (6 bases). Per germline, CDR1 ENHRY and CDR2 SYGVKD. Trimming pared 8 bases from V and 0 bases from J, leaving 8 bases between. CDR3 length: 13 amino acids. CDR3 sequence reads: CAIGGPSGNTIYF. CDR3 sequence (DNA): TGTGCCATCGGGGGCCCCTCTGGAAACACCATATATTTT.

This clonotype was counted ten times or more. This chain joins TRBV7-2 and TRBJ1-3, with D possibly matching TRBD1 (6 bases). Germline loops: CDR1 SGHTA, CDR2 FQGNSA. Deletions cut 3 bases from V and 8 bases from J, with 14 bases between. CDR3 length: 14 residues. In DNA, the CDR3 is TGTGCCAGCAGCTTTGACAGGAGGAGTGACACCATATATTTT. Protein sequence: CASSFDRRSDTIYF.

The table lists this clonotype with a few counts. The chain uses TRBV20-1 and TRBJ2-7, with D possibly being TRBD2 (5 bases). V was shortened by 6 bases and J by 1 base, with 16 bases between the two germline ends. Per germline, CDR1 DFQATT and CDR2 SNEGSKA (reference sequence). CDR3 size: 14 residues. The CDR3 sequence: CSARILGISYEQYF. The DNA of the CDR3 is TGCAGTGCCAGAATACTCGGGATTTCCTACGAGCAGTACTTC.

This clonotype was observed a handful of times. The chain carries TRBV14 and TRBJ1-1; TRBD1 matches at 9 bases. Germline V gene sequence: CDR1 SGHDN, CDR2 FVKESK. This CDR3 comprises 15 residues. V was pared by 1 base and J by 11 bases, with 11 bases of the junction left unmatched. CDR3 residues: CASSQVTGTGFVAFF. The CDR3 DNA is TGTGCCAGCAGCCAAGTCACCGGGACAGGGTTTGTGGCTTTCTTT.

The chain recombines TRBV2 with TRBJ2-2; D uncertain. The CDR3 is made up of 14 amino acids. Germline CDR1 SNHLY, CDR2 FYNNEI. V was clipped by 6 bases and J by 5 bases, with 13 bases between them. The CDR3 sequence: CASRWNHVTGELFF. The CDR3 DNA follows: TGTGCCAGCAGGTGGAATCATGTTACCGGGGAGCTGTTTTTT.

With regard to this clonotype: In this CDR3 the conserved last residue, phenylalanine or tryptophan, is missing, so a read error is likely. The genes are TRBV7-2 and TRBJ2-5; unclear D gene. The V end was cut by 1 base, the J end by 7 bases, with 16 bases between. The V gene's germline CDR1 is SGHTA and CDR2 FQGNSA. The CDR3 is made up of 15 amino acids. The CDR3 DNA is TGTGCCAGCAGCTTAGACGAAATAGTGAAGGGGACCCAGTACCTC. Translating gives CASSLDEIVKGTQYL.

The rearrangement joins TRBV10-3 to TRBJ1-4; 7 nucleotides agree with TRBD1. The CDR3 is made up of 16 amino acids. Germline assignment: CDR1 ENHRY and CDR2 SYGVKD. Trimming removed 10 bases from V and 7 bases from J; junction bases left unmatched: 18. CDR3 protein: CASSPTDRVEREKLFF. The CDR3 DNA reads TGTGCCAGCTCACCGACCGACAGGGTGGAGCGTGAAAAACTGTTTTTT.

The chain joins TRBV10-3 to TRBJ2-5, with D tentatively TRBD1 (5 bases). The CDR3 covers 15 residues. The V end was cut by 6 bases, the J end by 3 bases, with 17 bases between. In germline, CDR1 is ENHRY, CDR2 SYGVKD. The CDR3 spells CAISVSNPGKETQYF. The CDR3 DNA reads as TGTGCCATCAGCGTTTCCAACCCAGGGAAAGAGACCCAGTACTTC.

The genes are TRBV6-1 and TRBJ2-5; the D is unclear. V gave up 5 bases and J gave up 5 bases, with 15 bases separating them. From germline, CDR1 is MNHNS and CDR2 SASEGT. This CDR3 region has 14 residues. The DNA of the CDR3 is TGTGCCAGCAGTCCAAGCCTTCTCCGGGAGACCCAGTACTTC. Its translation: CASSPSLLRETQYF.

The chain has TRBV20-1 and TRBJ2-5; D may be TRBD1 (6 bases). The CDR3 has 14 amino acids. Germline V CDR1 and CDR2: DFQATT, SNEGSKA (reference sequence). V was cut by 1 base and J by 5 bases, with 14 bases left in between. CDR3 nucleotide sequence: TGCAGTGCTAGAGGCGGCAGGGGATTGGAGACCCAGTACTTC. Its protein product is CSARGGRGLETQYF.

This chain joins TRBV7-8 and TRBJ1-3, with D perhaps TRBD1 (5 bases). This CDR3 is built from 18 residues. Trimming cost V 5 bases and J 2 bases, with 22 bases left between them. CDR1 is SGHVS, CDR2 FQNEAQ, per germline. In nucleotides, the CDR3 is TGTGCCAGCAGCACTAGCGGGGGGGGGGTGTCGCCTGGAAACACCATATATTTT. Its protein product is CASSTSGGGVSPGNTIYF.

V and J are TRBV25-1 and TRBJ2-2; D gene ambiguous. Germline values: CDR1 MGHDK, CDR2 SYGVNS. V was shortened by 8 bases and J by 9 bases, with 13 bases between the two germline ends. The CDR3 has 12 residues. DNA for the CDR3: TGTGCCAGCGTTGAAGATGCGAGGGAGCTGTTTTTT. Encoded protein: CASVEDARELFF.

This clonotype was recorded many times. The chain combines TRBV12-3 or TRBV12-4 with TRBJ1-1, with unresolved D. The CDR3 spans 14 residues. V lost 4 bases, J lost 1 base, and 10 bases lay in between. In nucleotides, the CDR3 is TGTGCCAGCAGTTACTTTGGGGAGAACACTGAAGCTTTCTTT. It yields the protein CASSYFGENTEAFF.